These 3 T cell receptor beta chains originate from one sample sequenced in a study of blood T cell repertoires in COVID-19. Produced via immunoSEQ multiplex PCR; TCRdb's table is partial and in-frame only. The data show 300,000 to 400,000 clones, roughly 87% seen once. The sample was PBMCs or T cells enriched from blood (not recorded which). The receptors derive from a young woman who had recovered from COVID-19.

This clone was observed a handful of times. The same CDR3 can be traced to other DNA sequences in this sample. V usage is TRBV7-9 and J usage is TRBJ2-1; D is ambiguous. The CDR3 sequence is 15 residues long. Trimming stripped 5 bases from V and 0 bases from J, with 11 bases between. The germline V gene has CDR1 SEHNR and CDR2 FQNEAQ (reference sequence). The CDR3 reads CASSLSESSYNEQFF. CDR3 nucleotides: TGTGCCAGCAGCCTCAGCGAAAGCTCCTACAATGAGCAGTTCTTC.

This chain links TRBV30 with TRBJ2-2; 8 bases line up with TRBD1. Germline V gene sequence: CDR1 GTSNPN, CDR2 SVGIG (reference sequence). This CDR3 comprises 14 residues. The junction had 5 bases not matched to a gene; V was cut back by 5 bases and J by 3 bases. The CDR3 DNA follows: TGTGCCTGGGCAGGACAGGGATACACCGGGGAGCTGTTTTTT. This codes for CAWAGQGYTGELFF.

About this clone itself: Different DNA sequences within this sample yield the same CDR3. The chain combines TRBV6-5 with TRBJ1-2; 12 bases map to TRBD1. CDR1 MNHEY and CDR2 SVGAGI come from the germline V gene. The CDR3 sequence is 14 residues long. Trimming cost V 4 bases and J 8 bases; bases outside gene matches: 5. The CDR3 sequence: CASSSGQGARGYTF. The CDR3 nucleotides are TGTGCCAGCAGTTCGGGACAGGGGGCCAGGGGCTACACCTTC.